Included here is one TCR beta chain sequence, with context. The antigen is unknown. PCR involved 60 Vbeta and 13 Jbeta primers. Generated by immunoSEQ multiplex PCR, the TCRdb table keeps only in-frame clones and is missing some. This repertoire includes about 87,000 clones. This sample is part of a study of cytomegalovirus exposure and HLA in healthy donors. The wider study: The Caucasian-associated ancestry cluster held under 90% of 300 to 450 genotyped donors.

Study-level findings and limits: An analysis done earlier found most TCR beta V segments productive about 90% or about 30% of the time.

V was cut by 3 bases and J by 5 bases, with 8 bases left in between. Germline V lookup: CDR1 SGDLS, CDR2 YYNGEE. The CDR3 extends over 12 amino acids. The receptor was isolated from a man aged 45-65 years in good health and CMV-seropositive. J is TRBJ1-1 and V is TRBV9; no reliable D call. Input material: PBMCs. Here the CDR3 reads CASSATETEAFF. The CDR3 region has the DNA TGTGCCAGCAGCGCCACAGAAACTGAAGCTTTCTTT.